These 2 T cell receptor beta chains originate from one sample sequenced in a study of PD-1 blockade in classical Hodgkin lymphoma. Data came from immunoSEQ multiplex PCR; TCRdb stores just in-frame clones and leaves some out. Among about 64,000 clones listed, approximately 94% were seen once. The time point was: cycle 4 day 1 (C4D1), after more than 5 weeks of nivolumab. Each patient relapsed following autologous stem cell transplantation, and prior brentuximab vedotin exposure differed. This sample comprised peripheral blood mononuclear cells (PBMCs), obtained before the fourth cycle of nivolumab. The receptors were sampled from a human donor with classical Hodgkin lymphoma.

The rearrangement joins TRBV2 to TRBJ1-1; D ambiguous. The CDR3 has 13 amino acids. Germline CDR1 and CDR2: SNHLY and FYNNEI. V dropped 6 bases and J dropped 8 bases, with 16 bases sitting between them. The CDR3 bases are TGTGCCAGCAGCCGGACGGGCGTACAGGAAGCTTTCTTT. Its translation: CASSRTGVQEAFF.

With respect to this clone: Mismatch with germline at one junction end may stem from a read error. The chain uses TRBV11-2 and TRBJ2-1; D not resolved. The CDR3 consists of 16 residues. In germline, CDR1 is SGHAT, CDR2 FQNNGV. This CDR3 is CASRLALVGVGNEQFF. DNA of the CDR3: TGTGCCAGCAGGTTAGCCTTAGTAGGTGTGGGCAATGAGCAGTTCTTC.